These 25 T cell receptor beta chains share one sample of origin, sequenced in a study of blood T cell repertoires in COVID-19. Sequencing used immunoSEQ multiplex PCR; TCRdb keeps in-frame clones, though not all of them. Of about 220,000 clones in the sample, approximately 84% were seen once. The sequenced sample consisted of peripheral blood. The receptors come from a woman in her sixties with acute or convalescent COVID-19.

This clone occurred a few times. Here the CDR3 DNA reads TGTGCCAGCAGCCCCGCCGCAGGGGGTCCTTTCTATGGCTACACCTTC. Amino acids: CASSPAAGGPFYGYTF. The V call is TRBV7-9, the J call TRBJ1-2; 7 nucleotides agree with TRBD1. V dropped 5 bases and J dropped 4; count of bases not matched to a gene: 13. The CDR3 length is 16 residues. Germline V gene sequence: CDR1 SEHNR, CDR2 FQNEAQ (reference sequence). The complete variable domain, with remaining parts taken from reference TRBV7-9 and TRBJ1-2, reads DTGVSQNPRHKITKRGQNVTFRCDPISEHNRLYWYRQTLGQGPEFLTYFQNEAQLEKSRLLSDRFSAERPKGSFSTLEIQRTEQGDSAMYLCASSPAAGGPFYGYTFGSGTRLTVV.

This rearrangement joins TRBV10-3 to TRBJ1-1; TRBD1 might be the D (5 bases). The CDR3 is 13 residues long. Trimming left V 0 bases short and J 7 bases short, with 9 bases between. Germline V lookup: CDR1 ENHRY, CDR2 SYGVKD. The CDR3 here is CAISESGGGEAFF. The CDR3 DNA reads TGTGCCATCAGTGAGTCGGGGGGAGGTGAAGCTTTCTTT.

This chain connects TRBV27 to TRBJ1-6; tentative D call: TRBD1 (5 bases). CDR1 MNHEY and CDR2 SMNVEV come from the germline V gene (reference sequence). Between the trimmed V and J ends, which lost 0 bases and 10 bases, there was a span of 10 bases. CDR3 length: 14 residues. The CDR3 nucleotides read TGTGCCAGCAGTTTATCGAGGGAGGGGTCACCCCTCCACTTT. Amino acids: CASSLSREGSPLHF.

The CDR3 DNA follows: TGCAGTGCTAGTGGGAGCGGGGGGGCCGAAGATACGCAGTATTTT. Protein: CSASGSGGAEDTQYF. The chain uses TRBV20-1 and TRBJ2-3, with TRBD2 matching over 10 bases. CDR3 length: 15 amino acids. Germline V gene data show CDR1 as DFQATT and CDR2 as SNEGSKA (reference sequence). The V and J ends lost 3 bases and 5 bases, in that order; junction bases with no gene match: 8.

The J gene is TRBJ2-7, the V gene TRBV5-6; D not resolved. With 0 bases removed from V and 1 base from J, the gap between germline ends came to 8 bases. This CDR3 contains 14 residues. CDR1 is SGHDT, CDR2 YYEEEE, per germline. The CDR3 nucleotides read TGTGCCAGCAGCTTGGTCTCTAGGTCCTACGAGCAGTACTTC. Translated, it gives CASSLVSRSYEQYF.

CDR3 nucleotides: TGTGCCAGCAGCTTGGCTCTAGCGGGGGTAACAGATACGCAGTATTTT. This sequence encodes CASSLALAGVTDTQYF. The chain carries TRBV5-6 and TRBJ2-3; 10 bases fit TRBD2. Trimming at V came to 0 bases and at J to 3 bases, leaving 4 bases not matched to a gene. The CDR3 contains 16 residues. From germline, CDR1 is SGHDT and CDR2 YYEEEE.

The rearrangement links TRBV5-4 to TRBJ2-5; perhaps TRBD1 as D (6 bases). This CDR3 is 14 amino acids long. Looked up from germline, CDR1 is SGHNT and CDR2 is YYREEE (reference sequence). V lost 5 bases, J lost 5 bases, and 16 bases lay in between. CDR3 amino acids: CASSPPGAGETQYF. DNA of the CDR3: TGTGCCAGCAGTCCCCCAGGGGCGGGCGAGACCCAGTACTTC.

This chain joins TRBV2 and TRBJ1-1; TRBD1 might be the D (5 bases). With 5 bases removed from V and 4 bases from J, the gap between germline ends came to 11 bases. The CDR3 is made up of 13 amino acids. CDR1 SNHLY and CDR2 FYNNEI come from the germline V gene. The CDR3 DNA reads TGTGCCAGCAGTCGATACAGGTCCACTGAAGCTTTCTTT. Translating gives CASSRYRSTEAFF.

This clone occurred once. V gene TRBV4-3 combines with J gene TRBJ2-1; 8 bases align to TRBD2. This CDR3 has 15 amino acids. Per germline, CDR1 LGHNA and CDR2 YSLEER. V gave up 1 base and J gave up 8 bases; unmatched junction bases: 7. The CDR3 loop reads CASSQAGGAWDEQFF. The CDR3 DNA follows: TGCGCCAGCAGCCAAGCCGGGGGGGCCTGGGATGAGCAGTTCTTC.

The V gene is TRBV29-1, the J gene TRBJ2-1, with a weak D call TRBD1 (5 bases). The CDR3 has 13 amino acids. V shed 5 bases and J shed 6 bases, with 14 bases lying between them. CDR1 and CDR2 from the germline V gene are SQVTM and ANQGSEA. The CDR3 is CSVSHRRSNEQFF. CDR3 nucleotide sequence: TGCAGCGTTTCCCACAGGAGATCCAATGAGCAGTTCTTC.

The sample holds a few counts of this clone. The chain recombines TRBV5-1 with TRBJ1-4; D uncertain. V lost 1 base and J lost 1, with 17 bases in between. This CDR3 is built from 18 residues. Germline values: CDR1 SGHRS, CDR2 YFSETQ. Here the CDR3 DNA reads TGCGCCAGCAGCTTGCGGCAGCGACCGCCGGGAACTAATGAAAAACTGTTTTTT. It translates to CASSLRQRPPGTNEKLFF.

This rearrangement joins TRBV4-1 to TRBJ1-2; 10 bases line up with TRBD1. CDR3 length: 14 residues. J gave up 8 bases and V 4 bases, and 7 bases lay outside the gene matches. Germline values: CDR1 MGHRA, CDR2 YSYEKL. Here the CDR3 reads CASSPPGQGYGYTF. The DNA for the CDR3 is TGCGCCAGCAGCCCTCCGGGACAGGGGTACGGCTACACCTTC.

V and J are TRBV5-1 and TRBJ1-1, with 7 positions matching TRBD1. Germline-derived CDR1 and CDR2 are SGHRS and YFSETQ. This CDR3 region has 15 residues. V lost 4 bases, J lost 1 base, and 7 bases stayed unmatched. The CDR3 sequence is CASSQDRWENTEAFF. CDR3 coding DNA: TGCGCCAGCAGCCAGGACAGGTGGGAGAACACTGAAGCTTTCTTT.

The chain recombines TRBV6-1 with TRBJ2-1, with D hard to call. Trimming stripped 3 bases from V and 10 bases from J, with 7 bases between. The CDR3 has 11 amino acids. CDR1 is MNHNS and CDR2 is SASEGT in the germline V gene. CDR3 sequence reads: CASSDGHEQFF. As DNA, the CDR3 is TGTGCCAGCAGTGATGGGCACGAGCAGTTCTTC.

The genes are TRBV29-1 and TRBJ1-3, with unresolved D. This CDR3 region has 11 residues. Trimming stripped 6 bases from V and 4 bases from J, with 7 bases between. The V gene's germline CDR1 is SQVTM and CDR2 ANQGSEA. Here the CDR3 DNA reads TGCAGCGTCGACTCCGGAAACACCATATATTTT. It encodes CSVDSGNTIYF.

The rearrangement joins TRBV7-9 to TRBJ2-1, with 11 bases aligning to TRBD2. CDR1 SEHNR and CDR2 FQNEAQ come from the germline V gene (reference sequence). The CDR3 runs 16 residues. The V and J ends lost 11 bases and 4 bases, in that order; junction bases with no gene match: 13. CDR3 nucleotides: TGTGCCGTTGCGGCTAGCGGGGGGCCACCTTACAATGAGCAGTTCTTC. It encodes CAVAASGGPPYNEQFF.

This rearrangement joins TRBV6-2 or TRBV6-3 to TRBJ2-1; D may be TRBD2 (5 bases). Trimming cost V 7 bases and J 0 bases, with 16 bases left between them. The CDR3 sequence is 16 residues long. CDR1 and CDR2 (germline): MNHEY, SVGEGT. CDR3 region: CASTPREGSSYNEQFF. CDR3 nucleotide sequence: TGTGCCAGCACCCCGAGGGAAGGAAGCTCCTACAATGAGCAGTTCTTC.

In this sample, this clone turned up once. V is TRBV12-3 or TRBV12-4 and J is TRBJ1-2; tentative D call: TRBD1 (5 bases). CDR3 length equals 13 residues. V was pared by 3 bases and J by 7 bases, with 12 bases between. The CDR3 here is CASSFSVGGGYTF. The CDR3 DNA reads TGTGCCAGCAGTTTCAGTGTCGGGGGTGGCTACACCTTC.

The chain links TRBV5-4 to TRBJ1-2; TRBD1 might be the D (6 bases). V lost 4 bases to trimming and J lost 1 base, with 17 bases between them. Germline V gives CDR1 SGHNT, CDR2 YYREEE (reference sequence). The CDR3 runs to 16 residues. The CDR3 sequence: CASSDPTGSYNYGYTF. The CDR3 nucleotides read TGTGCCAGCAGCGACCCGACAGGCTCCTATAACTATGGCTACACCTTC.

This clone has a single count. The chain has TRBV9 and TRBJ1-2; TRBD1 matches at 8 bases. Trimming removed 3 bases from V and 7 bases from J; junction bases left unmatched: 11. CDR1 SGDLS and CDR2 YYNGEE come from the germline V gene. The CDR3 is made up of 15 amino acids. The CDR3 reads CASSALPGQAIGYTF. In DNA form, the CDR3 reads TGTGCCAGCAGCGCACTCCCGGGACAGGCAATTGGCTACACCTTC. Combining the CDR3 with reference TRBV9 and TRBJ1-2 gives the whole variable domain DSGVTQTPKHLITATGQRVTLRCSPRSGDLSVYWYQQSLDQGLQFLIQYYNGEERAKGNILERFSAQQFPDLHSELNLSSLELGDSALYFCASSALPGQAIGYTFGSGTRLTVV.

With respect to this clone: The sample contains more than one DNA sequence encoding this CDR3. The gene calls are TRBV27 and TRBJ1-2, with no clear D. Germline V gene data show CDR1 as MNHEY and CDR2 as SMNVEV (reference sequence). The germline V and J ends were trimmed by 5 bases and 7 bases, with 14 bases remaining between them. This CDR3 is 13 amino acids long. Here the CDR3 reads CASSLAGGRGYTF. The CDR3 DNA reads as TGTGCCAGCAGTCTCGCGGGAGGACGTGGCTACACCTTC.

This clone has a single count. The chain couples TRBV5-1 to TRBJ2-5, with 7 bases matching TRBD2. The V and J ends lost 0 bases and 4 bases, in that order; junction bases with no gene match: 0. The CDR3 covers 13 residues. CDR1 and CDR2 (germline): SGHRS, YFSETQ. The CDR3 here is CASSLAGGETQYF. The CDR3 DNA reads as TGCGCCAGCAGCTTGGCGGGGGGAGAGACCCAGTACTTC.

The CDR3 bases are TGCGCCAGCAGCAGGGGGCCTAGGGAGACCCAGTACTTC. Residues: CASSRGPRETQYF. V gene TRBV4-1 combines with J gene TRBJ2-5; 7 nucleotides match TRBD1. V gave up 5 bases and J gave up 5 bases; unmatched junction bases: 5. This CDR3 spans 13 amino acids. Germline V gives CDR1 MGHRA, CDR2 YSYEKL.

This sequence joins TRBV6-5 and TRBJ2-7; tentative D call: TRBD2 (5 bases). The CDR3 has 13 residues. CDR1 is MNHEY, CDR2 SVGAGI, per germline. Trimming stripped 2 bases from V and 4 bases from J, with 9 bases between. The CDR3 DNA reads as TGTGCCAGCAGTTACGGCGGGCCATACGAGCAGTACTTC. As protein: CASSYGGPYEQYF.

The gene calls are TRBV30 and TRBJ2-2; D unclear. CDR3 length: 13 residues. Trimming shortened V by 0 bases and J by 7 bases, and 9 bases separated the two germline ends. CDR1 is GTSNPN and CDR2 is SVGIG in the germline V gene (reference sequence). The CDR3 DNA is TGTGCCTGGAGTGTACTTGCGGTCGGGGAGCTGTTTTTT. Translated, it gives CAWSVLAVGELFF.